This T cell receptor (beta chain) was retrieved from a study of OX40 agonist ivuxolimab in advanced cancers. Overall study: Patients assigned to dose escalation were diagnosed with hepatocellular carcinoma, melanoma, renal cell or head and neck cancer.

The CDR3 sequence is 11 residues long. V lost 5 bases to trimming and J lost 2 bases, with 4 bases between them. Per the germline V gene, CDR1 is MNHNS and CDR2 is SASEGT. Data came from immunoSEQ multiplex PCR; TCRdb stores just in-frame clones and leaves some out. Here the sample spans roughly 65,000 clones, roughly 87% being singletons. The TCR originated in an adult with an advanced solid tumor such as melanoma, head and neck, liver or kidney cancer. The specimen comprised CD4+ or CD8+ T cells sorted from blood, sampled in a trial of the OX40 agonist ivuxolimab. The chain carries TRBV6-1 and TRBJ2-7; D is uncertain. The CDR3 spells CASSYPYEQYF. CDR3 in DNA: TGTGCCAGCAGTTACCCCTACGAGCAGTACTTC.